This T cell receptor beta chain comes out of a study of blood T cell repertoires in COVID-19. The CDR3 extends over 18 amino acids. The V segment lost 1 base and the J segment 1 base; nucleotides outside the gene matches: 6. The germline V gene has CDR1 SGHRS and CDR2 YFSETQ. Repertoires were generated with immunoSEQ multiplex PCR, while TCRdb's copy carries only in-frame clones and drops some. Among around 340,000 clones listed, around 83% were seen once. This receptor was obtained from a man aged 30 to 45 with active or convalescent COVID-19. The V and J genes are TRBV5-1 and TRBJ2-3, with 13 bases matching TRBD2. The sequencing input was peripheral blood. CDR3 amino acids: CASSLRPGLAGRTDTQYF. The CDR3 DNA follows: TGCGCCAGCAGCTTGCGACCGGGACTAGCGGGACGCACAGATACGCAGTATTTT.